The rows below give T cell receptor beta chains drawn from one sample of a study of CD8 T cells in ankylosing spondylitis. TCRdb re-called the 5' RACE reads through MiXCR, storing one row per CDR3 protein. The sample contains 210,000 or so distinct CDR3 sequences, about a quarter of which appear only once. Sequences were obtained from blood, either unsorted or a sorted T cell fraction (not recorded which). The origin of the receptors is a male donor with ankylosing spondylitis or in good health (not recorded which). Each CDR3 is given with its conserved first and last residue. A D gene is named only where the DNA matches it firmly. Clone size, where shown, is once, few, many, or a class for clones that have expanded.

CDR3aa	CDR3nt	abundance	v_gene	j_gene	d_gene
CSVDGGHTDTQYF	TGCAGCGTTGATGGCGGCCACACAGATACGCAGTATTTT	many	TRBV29-1	TRBJ2-3	-
CASSLQGGELEKLFF	TGCGCCAGCAGCTTACAGGGAGGGGAGTTAGAAAAACTGTTTTTT	many	TRBV5-1	TRBJ1-4	-
CAVGSGRALSNTGELFF	TGTGCCGTTGGGAGCGGGAGGGCCTTATCGAACACCGGGGAGCTGTTTTTT	few	TRBV7-2	TRBJ2-2	TRBD2
CASSYSAGGTNEQFF	TGTGCCAGCAGTTACTCTGCGGGAGGCACCAATGAGCAGTTCTTC	few	TRBV6-5	TRBJ2-1	TRBD2
CATSDFAGGDEQFF	TGTGCCACCAGTGATTTCGCGGGAGGCGATGAGCAGTTCTTC	-	TRBV24-1	TRBJ2-1	TRBD2
CASSFRDTYNEQFF	TGTGCCAGCAGCTTCCGGGACACATACAATGAGCAGTTCTTC	few	TRBV7-2	TRBJ2-1	-
CASSLGQGHQPQHF	TGCGCCAGCAGCTTAGGACAGGGGCATCAGCCCCAGCATTTT	-	TRBV5-1	TRBJ1-5	TRBD1
CASRGTGVILAGSYEQYF	TGTGCCAGCAGGGGGACAGGGGTGATACTAGCGGGATCCTACGAGCAGTACTTC	-	TRBV6-1	TRBJ2-7	-
CASSLGPGELFF	TGCGCCAGCAGCCTCGGCCCCGGGGAGCTGTTTTTT	many	TRBV5-1	TRBJ2-2	-
CASSQTTRYEQYF	TGTGCCAGCAGCCAGACTACTCGCTACGAGCAGTACTTC	-	TRBV7-6	TRBJ2-7	-
CASSQRGQGPDTQYF	TGCGCCAGCAGCCAAAGGGGACAGGGCCCAGATACGCAGTATTTT	many	TRBV4-1	TRBJ2-3	TRBD1
CAISESGVNNEQFF	TGTGCCATCAGTGAGTCGGGAGTAAACAATGAGCAGTTCTTC	many	TRBV10-3	TRBJ2-1	-
CASSRTVKEGKLFF	TGTGCCAGCAGTCGGACAGTGAAGGAGGGGAAACTGTTTTTT	few	TRBV12-3/TRBV12-4	TRBJ1-4	-
CASSLGGIATGELFF	TGCGCCAGCAGCTTGGGGGGGATAGCAACCGGGGAGCTGTTTTTT	-	TRBV5-1	TRBJ2-2	-
CALPGQGSSTDTQYF	TGTGCCTTACCGGGACAGGGGTCTAGCACAGATACGCAGTATTTT	many	TRBV10-3	TRBJ2-3	TRBD1
CAIRNLGLAGVAQYF	TGTGCCATCAGGAACCTCGGACTAGCGGGAGTTGCGCAGTATTTT	many	TRBV10-3	TRBJ2-3	TRBD2
CASSKDGGYEQYF	TGTGCTAGCAGCAAAGACGGGGGGTACGAGCAGTACTTC	-	TRBV7-7	TRBJ2-7	TRBD2
CAISGQAGPSDTQYF	TGTGCCATCAGTGGTCAGGCGGGACCGTCAGATACGCAGTATTTT	few	TRBV10-3	TRBJ2-3	-
CASSGRRAGDTQYF	TGTGCCAGCAGTGGCAGGAGAGCCGGAGATACGCAGTATTTT	many	TRBV27	TRBJ2-3	-
CASSQEPKETQYF	TGTGCCAGCAGCCAAGAACCGAAAGAGACCCAGTACTTC	-	TRBV4-2	TRBJ2-5	-
CSARAQINSPLHF	TGCAGTGCTAGAGCCCAGATTAATTCACCCCTCCACTTT	-	TRBV20-1	TRBJ1-6	-
CASSRHLGDNYGYTF	TGTGCCAGCAGTCGTCACCTCGGGGACAACTATGGCTACACCTTC	many	TRBV6-1	TRBJ1-2	-
CASSPTGTSGSNEQFF	TGTGCCAGCAGCCCTACTGGGACTAGCGGGAGTAATGAGCAGTTCTTC	once	TRBV7-3	TRBJ2-1	TRBD2
CSASGRTGGYEQFF	TGCAGTGCTAGCGGAAGGACTGGGGGTTATGAGCAGTTCTTC	few	TRBV20-1	TRBJ2-1	-
CASSLGGLATQEQYF	TGTGCCAGCAGCTTAGGGGGTCTAGCGACCCAGGAGCAGTACTTC	-	TRBV7-2	TRBJ2-7	-
CASSPENTGELFF	TGCGCCAGCAGCCCAGAGAACACCGGGGAGCTGTTTTTT	many	TRBV5-1	TRBJ2-2	-
CASSSHLLRDGTYEQYF	TGTGCCAGCAGTTCACACCTACTCCGGGACGGAACCTACGAGCAGTACTTC	few	TRBV6-5	TRBJ2-7	-
CASSSGALGYNEQFF	TGTGCCAGCAGTAGTGGGGCCTTGGGTTACAATGAGCAGTTCTTC	many	TRBV6-1	TRBJ2-1	-
CASSLVLAGASETQYF	TGTGCCAGCAGCTTAGTGTTAGCGGGAGCGAGCGAGACCCAGTACTTC	many	TRBV7-2	TRBJ2-5	TRBD2
CSVTDRGAAKLFF	TGCAGCGTCACGGACAGGGGGGCGGCAAAACTGTTTTTT	many	TRBV29-1	TRBJ1-4	TRBD1
CASRGGYRNTEAFF	TGTGCCAGCAGGGGCGGCTACAGGAACACTGAAGCTTTCTTT	many	TRBV2	TRBJ1-1	-
CASSTGLAGEKETQYF	TGTGCCAGCAGCACCGGACTAGCGGGAGAAAAAGAGACCCAGTACTTC	few	TRBV12-3/TRBV12-4	TRBJ2-5	TRBD2
CATTGTSETDTQYF	TGTGCCACTACCGGGACTAGCGAGACAGATACGCAGTATTTT	many	TRBV24-1	TRBJ2-3	TRBD2
CASSYGGTYEQYF	TGTGCCAGCAGTTACGGGGGTACCTACGAGCAGTACTTC	-	TRBV6-5	TRBJ2-7	-
CASSRGGGYTEAFF	TGTGCCAGCAGCCGAGGGGGCGGTTACACTGAAGCTTTCTTT	few	TRBV3-1	TRBJ1-1	TRBD1
CASGITYEQYF	TGTGCCAGCGGGATAACCTACGAGCAGTACTTC	few	TRBV6-6	TRBJ2-7	-
CASSTENQPQHF	TGTGCCAGCAGCACCGAAAATCAGCCCCAGCATTTT	-	TRBV11-2	TRBJ1-5	-
CASSPDRSAYEQYF	TGCGCCAGCAGCCCGGACAGGTCGGCCTACGAGCAGTACTTC	-	TRBV5-1	TRBJ2-7	TRBD1
CASSPDTGGRNNEQFF	TGTGCCAGCAGCCCGGATACAGGGGGCAGGAACAATGAGCAGTTCTTC	-	TRBV3-1	TRBJ2-1	TRBD1
CASSFYQETQYF	TGCGCCAGCAGCTTTTATCAAGAGACCCAGTACTTC	few	TRBV5-1	TRBJ2-5	-
CASSIGPLVSEQYF	TGTGCCAGTAGTATCGGACCTTTAGTGAGCGAGCAGTACTTC	-	TRBV19	TRBJ2-7	-
CAISRLAGETQYF	TGTGCCATCAGTCGACTAGCGGGAGAGACCCAGTACTTC	-	TRBV10-3	TRBJ2-5	TRBD2
CASSQDYTVNTEAFF	TGTGCCAGCAGCCAAGATTACACGGTGAACACTGAAGCTTTCTTT	-	TRBV4-2	TRBJ1-1	-
CASSPRTKATYNEQFF	TGTGCCAGCAGCCCCCGGACTAAAGCTACCTACAATGAGCAGTTCTTC	many	TRBV11-1	TRBJ2-1	-
CASSRSRGETQYF	TGTGCCAGCAGCCGAAGTAGGGGAGAGACCCAGTACTTC	-	TRBV6-1	TRBJ2-5	-
CAISEFNEGYTF	TGTGCCATCAGTGAGTTTAACGAGGGCTACACCTTC	many	TRBV10-3	TRBJ1-2	-
CASSLGTRDSPIVAF	TGCGCCAGCAGCTTGGGGACCAGGGATTCCCCGATAGTCGCCTTC	few	TRBV5-1	TRBJ2-1	-
CSAIPEGRTDTQYF	TGCAGTGCAATACCGGAGGGCCGCACAGATACGCAGTATTTT	many	TRBV20-1	TRBJ2-3	-
CASSLEVTSASYEQYF	TGTGCCAGCAGTTTAGAAGTGACTAGCGCCTCCTACGAGCAGTACTTC	many	TRBV28	TRBJ2-7	TRBD2
CASSPQGYNEQFF	TGTGCCAGCAGCCCCCAGGGCTACAATGAGCAGTTCTTC	many	TRBV7-2	TRBJ2-1	-
CASSQGLDEQYF	TGTGCCAGCAGCCAGGGACTCGACGAGCAGTACTTC	many	TRBV3-1	TRBJ2-7	-
CASSELAGRSYNEQFF	TGCGCCAGCAGTGAGCTGGCCGGGCGATCCTACAATGAGCAGTTCTTC	few	TRBV10-1	TRBJ2-1	-
CAWSREYTGELFF	TGTGCCTGGAGTCGAGAGTACACCGGGGAGCTGTTTTTT	few	TRBV30	TRBJ2-2	-
CSVVRQGATQGTEAFF	TGCAGCGTTGTGAGGCAGGGTGCCACCCAGGGCACTGAAGCTTTCTTT	few	TRBV29-1	TRBJ1-1	-
CASRDEGQPQHF	TGTGCCAGCAGAGACGAGGGTCAGCCCCAGCATTTT	many	TRBV6-2/TRBV6-3	TRBJ1-5	-
CASSTTQGEWETQYF	TGTGCCAGCTCAACAACCCAAGGCGAGTGGGAGACCCAGTACTTC	many	TRBV18	TRBJ2-5	-
CASNARMNTEAFF	TGCGCCAGCAATGCCAGGATGAACACTGAAGCTTTCTTT	many	TRBV4-1	TRBJ1-1	-
CSATLQNIQYF	TGCAGTGCCACACTCCAAAACATTCAGTACTTC	-	TRBV20-1	TRBJ2-4	-
CSARDADSFAGANVLTF	TGCAGTGCTAGAGACGCGGACAGTTTCGCTGGGGCCAACGTCCTGACTTTC	few	TRBV20-1	TRBJ2-6	-